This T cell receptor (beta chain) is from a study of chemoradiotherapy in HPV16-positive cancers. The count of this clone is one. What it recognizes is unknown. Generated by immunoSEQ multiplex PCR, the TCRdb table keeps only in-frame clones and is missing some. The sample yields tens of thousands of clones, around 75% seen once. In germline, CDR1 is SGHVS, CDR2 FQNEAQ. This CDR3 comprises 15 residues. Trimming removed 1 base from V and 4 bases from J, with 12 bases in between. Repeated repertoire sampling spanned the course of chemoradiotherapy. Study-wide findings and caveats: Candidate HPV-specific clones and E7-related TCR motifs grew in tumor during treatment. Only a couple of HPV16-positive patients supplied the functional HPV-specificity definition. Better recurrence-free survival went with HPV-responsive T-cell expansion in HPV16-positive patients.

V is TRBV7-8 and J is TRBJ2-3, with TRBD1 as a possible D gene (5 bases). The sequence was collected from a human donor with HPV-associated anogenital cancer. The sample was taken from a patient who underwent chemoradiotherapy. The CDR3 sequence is CASSLVARASDTQYF. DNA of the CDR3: TGTGCCAGCAGCTTAGTCGCCAGGGCGTCAGATACGCAGTATTTT.